These 20 T cell receptor beta chains were sequenced from one sample in a study of T cell responses to AZD1222 COVID-19 vaccine. The data were produced by immunoSEQ multiplex PCR, yet TCRdb's version contains in-frame clones alone and is incomplete. Among roughly 140,000 clones listed, roughly 93% were seen once. The sequencing here drew on peripheral blood, taken 28 days after the second AZD1222 dose. The origin of the receptors is an adult who received the AZD1222 COVID-19 vaccine.

The chain joins TRBV11-2 to TRBJ2-3; a weak D match, TRBD2 (6 bases). The germline V gene has CDR1 SGHAT and CDR2 FQNNGV. V was clipped by 2 bases and J by 2 bases, with 11 bases between them. There are 15 residues in the CDR3. Written as DNA, the CDR3 is TGTGCCAGCAGCTTATGGGGCGGGGCCACAGATACGCAGTATTTT. Its translation: CASSLWGGATDTQYF.

The chain couples TRBV5-1 to TRBJ1-1; D not certain. The CDR3 sequence is 14 residues long. Trimming cost V 2 bases and J 5 bases, with 13 bases left between them. The germline CDR1 and CDR2 sequences are SGHRS and YFSETQ. Here the CDR3 reads CASSFLGLRTEAFF. Written as DNA, the CDR3 is TGCGCCAGCAGCTTTCTAGGGTTGAGGACTGAAGCTTTCTTT.

The V and J genes are TRBV7-2 and TRBJ1-3; possible D gene TRBD1, 5 bases. Per germline, CDR1 SGHTA and CDR2 FQGNSA. The CDR3 is 16 amino acids. Trimming pared 5 bases from V and 0 bases from J, leaving 14 bases between. CDR3 in DNA: TGTGCCAGCAGCCGCCGTCCGGGGGGCTCTGGAAACACCATATATTTT. As protein: CASSRRPGGSGNTIYF.

This clone was detected a few times. This chain connects TRBV7-2 to TRBJ2-7; no firm D call. Trimming took 1 base from V and 3 from J, leaving 7 bases between them. Germline V lookup: CDR1 SGHTA, CDR2 FQGNSA. The CDR3 sequence is 13 residues long. CDR3 nucleotide sequence: TGTGCCAGCAGCTTAGGACTGTTCTACGAGCAGTACTTC. Translating gives CASSLGLFYEQYF.

The chain uses TRBV2 and TRBJ1-5; no definite D call. The germline CDR1 and CDR2 sequences are SNHLY and FYNNEI. V was pared by 4 bases and J by 2 bases, with 21 bases between. The CDR3 is 18 amino acids. The CDR3 loop reads CASSGSGARRTGNQPQHF. The CDR3, as DNA: TGTGCCAGCAGTGGATCAGGTGCGAGGAGGACTGGCAATCAGCCCCAGCATTTT.

This chain joins TRBV9 and TRBJ1-3, with D tentatively TRBD1 (6 bases). Trimming took 4 bases from V and 4 from J, leaving 12 bases between them. CDR1 SGDLS and CDR2 YYNGEE come from the germline V gene. The CDR3 consists of 14 residues. CDR3 protein: CASSLRGQGNTIYF. The CDR3 DNA reads TGTGCCAGCAGCCTCCGGGGGCAAGGAAACACCATATATTTT.

This clone was seen once. The genes are TRBV19 and TRBJ1-6; maybe TRBD1 (5 bases). The CDR3 consists of 13 residues. Germline CDR1 reads LNHDA; CDR2 reads SQIVND (reference sequence). Trimming pared 5 bases from V and 8 bases from J, leaving 10 bases between. CDR3 coding DNA: TGTGCCAGTAGTCGGGGGTACGATTCACCCCTCCACTTT. Translation gives CASSRGYDSPLHF.

As DNA, the CDR3 is TGTGCTAGTGCCGTTTCGATAGCGGGGGAAGAGACCCAGTACTTC. This sequence encodes CASAVSIAGEETQYF. The chain combines TRBV12-5 with TRBJ2-5; 9 nucleotides align to TRBD2. V was clipped by 7 bases and J by 3 bases; unmatched bases: 9. CDR3 length: 15 residues. Germline V gene lookup returns CDR1 LGHNT and CDR2 FRNRAP.

The rearrangement links TRBV11-2 to TRBJ2-3, with D maybe TRBD2 (6 bases). The V end was cut by 6 bases, the J end by 4 bases, with 11 bases between. The CDR3 sequence is 13 residues long. The germline V gene encodes CDR1 SGHAT and CDR2 FQNNGV. The CDR3 region is CASRSGSSDTQYF. DNA of the CDR3: TGTGCCAGCAGGAGCGGGTCCTCAGATACGCAGTATTTT. The entire variable domain, with the rest obtained from reference TRBV11-2 and TRBJ2-3, is as follows: EAGVAQSPRYKIIEKRQSVAFWCNPISGHATLYWYQQILGQGPKLLIQFQNNGVVDDSQLPKDRFSAERLKGVDSTLKIQPAKLEDSAVYLCASRSGSSDTQYFGPGTRLTVL.

This clone was seen a single time. The genes are TRBV5-6 and TRBJ2-3; 8 bases line up with TRBD2. The length of the CDR3 is 15 residues. Germline CDR1 and CDR2: SGHDT and YYEEEE. Unmatched junction bases numbered 11, after V lost 4 bases and J lost 7 bases. CDR3 loop: CASSTPMAGGYTQYF. The CDR3 nucleotides are TGTGCCAGCAGCACCCCCATGGCGGGGGGATATACGCAGTATTTT.

V usage is TRBV27 and J usage is TRBJ1-3; D not certain. This CDR3 region has 15 residues. Trimming took 1 base from V and 8 from J, leaving 15 bases between them. The germline gives CDR1 MNHEY, CDR2 SMNVEV (reference sequence). The CDR3 spells CASSLFSSRRDTIYF. The CDR3 DNA reads as TGTGCCAGCAGTTTATTCTCGAGCCGACGCGACACCATATATTTT.

The J gene is TRBJ1-2, the V gene TRBV12-5; 10 nucleotides align to TRBD1. Germline CDR1 reads LGHNT; CDR2 reads FRNRAP. The CDR3 is 14 amino acids. V dropped 6 bases and J dropped 2; count of bases not matched to a gene: 3. DNA of the CDR3: TGTGCTAGTGGGTCGGGACAGGGGAACTATGGCTACACCTTC. As protein: CASGSGQGNYGYTF.

The V call is TRBV6-2 or TRBV6-3, the J call TRBJ2-7; D not certain. V gave up 6 bases and J gave up 2 bases, with 14 bases separating them. The CDR3 sequence is 14 residues long. Germline V gives CDR1 MNHEY, CDR2 SVGEGT. The CDR3 region has the DNA TGTGCCAGCAGCCCCAGTGGAAGACCCTACGAGCAGTACTTC. This sequence encodes CASSPSGRPYEQYF.

The V gene is TRBV24-1, the J gene TRBJ2-3; 7 nucleotides agree with TRBD2. The ends lost 4 bases at V and 6 bases at J; junction bases unmatched: 6. Germline V gene sequence: CDR1 KGHDR, CDR2 SFDVKD. CDR3 size: 14 residues. The CDR3 protein is CATSDPWGGDTQYF. DNA for the CDR3: TGTGCCACCAGTGACCCCTGGGGGGGGGATACGCAGTATTTT.

This clone was seen a single time. The rearrangement links TRBV28 to TRBJ1-2; 8 positions agree with TRBD1. The CDR3 is 15 amino acids. The V gene end was trimmed by 7 bases and the J gene end by 3 bases; junction bases not matched to a gene: 10. Per germline, CDR1 MDHEN and CDR2 SYDVKM. CDR3: CASNTGGTGYYGYTF. CDR3 coding DNA: TGTGCCAGCAATACCGGGGGGACAGGATACTATGGCTACACCTTC.

The genes are TRBV5-3 and TRBJ1-4; D may be TRBD1 (6 bases). TRBV5-3 counts as an open reading frame of uncertain function. CDR3 length: 19 residues. Trimming took off 2 bases at V and 6 bases at J, with 26 bases between the two ends. The CDR3 DNA is TGTGCCAGAAGCTTTGGGACAAGAGGGTCCACCAGACCTGATGAAAAACTGTTTTTT. Amino acids: CARSFGTRGSTRPDEKLFF.

The rearrangement joins TRBV6-5 to TRBJ2-7, with D possibly TRBD1 on 6 matching bases. This CDR3 is built from 11 residues. Trimming took off 7 bases at V and 5 bases at J, with 9 bases between the two ends. CDR1 is MNHEY, CDR2 SVGAGI, per germline. CDR3 nucleotide sequence: TGTGCCAGCACACAGGGTAACGAGCAGTACTTC. This gives the protein CASTQGNEQYF.

The CDR3 DNA is TGTGCCAGCAGTGTTTCGGGACAGGTACGGGAGACCCAGTACTTC. Translation: CASSVSGQVRETQYF. V is TRBV2 and J is TRBJ2-5; 8 positions agree with TRBD1. The CDR3 consists of 15 residues. V lost 4 bases, J lost 5 bases, and 9 bases stayed unmatched. The germline CDR1 and CDR2 sequences are SNHLY and FYNNEI.

This chain connects TRBV10-1 to TRBJ2-5; TRBD1 agrees at 7 bases. V shed 9 bases and J 5 bases; nucleotides not matched to a gene: 15. Per germline, CDR1 WNHNN and CDR2 SYGVQD (reference sequence). CDR3 length: 15 amino acids. In DNA, the CDR3 is TGCGCCAGGACTGTTGACAGGGAACCGGGGGAGACCCAGTACTTC. Its translation is CARTVDREPGETQYF.

V and J are TRBV2 and TRBJ2-4, with D perhaps matching TRBD1 (5 bases). V lost 5 bases and J lost 0, with 17 bases in between. Germline CDR1 and CDR2: SNHLY and FYNNEI. This CDR3 spans 17 amino acids. The CDR3 reads CASSFTWMGLAKNIQYF. The CDR3 nucleotides read TGTGCCAGCAGTTTTACGTGGATGGGGCTAGCCAAAAACATTCAGTACTTC.